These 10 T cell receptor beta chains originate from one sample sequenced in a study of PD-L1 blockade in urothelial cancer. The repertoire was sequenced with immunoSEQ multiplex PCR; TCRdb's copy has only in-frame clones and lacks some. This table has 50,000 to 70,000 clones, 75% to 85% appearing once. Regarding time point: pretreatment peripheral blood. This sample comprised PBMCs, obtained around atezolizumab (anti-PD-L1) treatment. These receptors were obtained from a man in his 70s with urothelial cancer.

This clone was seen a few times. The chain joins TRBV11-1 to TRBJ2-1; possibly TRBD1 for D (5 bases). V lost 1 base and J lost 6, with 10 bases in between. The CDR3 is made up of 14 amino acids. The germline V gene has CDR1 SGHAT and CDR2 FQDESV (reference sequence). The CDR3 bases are TGTGCCAGCAGCTTAGAGGGGCCGGTCAATGAGCAGTTCTTC. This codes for CASSLEGPVNEQFF. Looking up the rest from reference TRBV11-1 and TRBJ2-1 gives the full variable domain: EAEVAQSPRYKITEKSQAVAFWCDPISGHATLYWYRQILGQGPELLVQFQDESVVDDSQLPKDRFSAERLKGVDSTLKIQPAELGDSAMYLCASSLEGPVNEQFFGPGTRLTVL.

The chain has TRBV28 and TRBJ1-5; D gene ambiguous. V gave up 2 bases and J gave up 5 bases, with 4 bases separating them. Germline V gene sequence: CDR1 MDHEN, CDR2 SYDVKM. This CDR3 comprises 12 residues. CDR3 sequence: CASSLIDQPQHF. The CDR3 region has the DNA TGTGCCAGCAGTTTAATCGATCAGCCCCAGCATTTT.

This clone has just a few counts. CDR3 nucleotides: TGTGCCAGTAGCGGGGTCCGCGGGGTTTACAATGAGCAGTTCTTC. This gives the protein CASSGVRGVYNEQFF. The chain employs TRBV19 and TRBJ2-1, with D possibly being TRBD2 (6 bases). V was shortened by 6 bases and J by 4 bases, with 16 bases between the two germline ends. The CDR3 has 15 residues. Germline assignment: CDR1 LNHDA and CDR2 SQIVND (reference sequence). The variable domain in full, with the rest retrieved from reference TRBV19 and TRBJ2-1, is DGGITQSPKYLFRKEGQNVTLSCEQNLNHDAMYWYRQDPGQGLRLIYYSQIVNDFQKGDIAEGYSVSREKKESFPLTVTSAQKNPTAFYLCASSGVRGVYNEQFFGPGTRLTVL.

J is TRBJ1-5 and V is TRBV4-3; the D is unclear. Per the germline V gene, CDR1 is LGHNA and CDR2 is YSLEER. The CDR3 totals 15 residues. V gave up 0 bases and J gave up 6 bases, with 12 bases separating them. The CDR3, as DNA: TGCGCCAGCAGCCAAGAGACCCGGTCGGGTCAGCCCCAGCATTTT. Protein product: CASSQETRSGQPQHF.

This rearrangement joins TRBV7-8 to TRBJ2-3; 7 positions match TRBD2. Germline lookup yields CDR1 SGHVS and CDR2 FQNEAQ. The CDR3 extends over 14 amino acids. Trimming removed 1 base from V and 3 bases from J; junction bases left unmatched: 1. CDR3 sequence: CASSLVGRTDTQYF. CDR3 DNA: TGTGCCAGCAGCTTAGTCGGGAGGACAGATACGCAGTATTTT. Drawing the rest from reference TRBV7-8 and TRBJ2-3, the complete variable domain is GAGVSQSPRYKVAKRGQDVALRCDPISGHVSLFWYQQALGQGPEFLTYFQNEAQLDKSGLPSDRFFAERPEGSVSTLKIQRTQQEDSAVYLCASSLVGRTDTQYFGPGTRLTVL.

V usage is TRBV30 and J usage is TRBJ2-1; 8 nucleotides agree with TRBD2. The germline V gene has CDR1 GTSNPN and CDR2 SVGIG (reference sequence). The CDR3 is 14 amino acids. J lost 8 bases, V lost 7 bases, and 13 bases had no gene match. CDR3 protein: CASGLAPVEHEQFF. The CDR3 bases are TGTGCCTCTGGACTAGCTCCAGTTGAGCATGAGCAGTTCTTC.

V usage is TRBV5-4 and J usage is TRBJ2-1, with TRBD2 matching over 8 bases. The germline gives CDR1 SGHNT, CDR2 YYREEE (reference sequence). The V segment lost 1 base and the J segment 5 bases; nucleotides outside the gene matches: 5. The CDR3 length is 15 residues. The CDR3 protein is CASSLFTGGDNEQFF. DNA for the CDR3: TGTGCCAGCAGCTTGTTTACGGGAGGGGACAATGAGCAGTTCTTC.

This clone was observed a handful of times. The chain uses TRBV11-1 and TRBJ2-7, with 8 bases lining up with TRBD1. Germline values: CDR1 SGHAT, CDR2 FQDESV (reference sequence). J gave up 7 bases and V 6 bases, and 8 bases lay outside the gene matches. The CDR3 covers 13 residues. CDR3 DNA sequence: TGTGCCAGCAGGACGACAGGGGCTGGGGAGCAGTACTTC. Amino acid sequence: CASRTTGAGEQYF.

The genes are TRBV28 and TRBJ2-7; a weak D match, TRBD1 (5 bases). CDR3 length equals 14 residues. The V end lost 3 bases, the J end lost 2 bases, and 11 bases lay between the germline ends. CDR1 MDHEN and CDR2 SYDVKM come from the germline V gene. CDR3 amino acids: CASSLTDTAYEQYF. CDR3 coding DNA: TGTGCCAGCAGTTTGACGGACACAGCCTACGAGCAGTACTTC. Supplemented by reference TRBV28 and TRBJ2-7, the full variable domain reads DVKVTQSSRYLVKRTGEKVFLECVQDMDHENMFWYRQDPGLGLRLIYFSYDVKMKEKGDIPEGYSVSREKKERFSLILESASTNQTSMYLCASSLTDTAYEQYFGPGTRLTVT.

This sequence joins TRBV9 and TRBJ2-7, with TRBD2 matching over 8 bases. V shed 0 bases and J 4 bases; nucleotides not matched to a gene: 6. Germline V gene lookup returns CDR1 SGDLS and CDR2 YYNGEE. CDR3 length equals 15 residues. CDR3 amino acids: CASSVAGGRLYEQYF. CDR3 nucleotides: TGTGCCAGCAGCGTAGCGGGCGGGAGGCTATACGAGCAGTACTTC.